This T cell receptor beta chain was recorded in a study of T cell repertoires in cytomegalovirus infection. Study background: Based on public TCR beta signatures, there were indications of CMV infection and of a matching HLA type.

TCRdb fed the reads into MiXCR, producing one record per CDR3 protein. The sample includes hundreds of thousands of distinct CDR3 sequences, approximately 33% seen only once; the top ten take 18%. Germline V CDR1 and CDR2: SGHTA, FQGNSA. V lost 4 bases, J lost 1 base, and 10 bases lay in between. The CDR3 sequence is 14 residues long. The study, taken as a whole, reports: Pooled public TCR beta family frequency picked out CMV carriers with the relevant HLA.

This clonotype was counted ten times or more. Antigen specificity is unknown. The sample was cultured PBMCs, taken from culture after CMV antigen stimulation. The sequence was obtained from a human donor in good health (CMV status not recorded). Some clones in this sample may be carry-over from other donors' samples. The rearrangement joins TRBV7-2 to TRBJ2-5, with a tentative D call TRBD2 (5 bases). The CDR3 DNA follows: TGTGCCAGCAGCTCTTCTGAGGGCCAAGAGACCCAGTACTTC. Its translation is CASSSSEGQETQYF.